What follows describes a single T cell receptor (beta chain). Libraries were prepared by immunoSEQ multiplex PCR; TCRdb keeps only in-frame clonotypes and omits some of them. Of under 45,000 clones listed, about 90% were seen once; the top ten hold 7.1%. This sample is part of a study of graft-versus-host responses after intestinal transplantation. The CDR3 is 15 residues long. The germline gives CDR1 SGHAT, CDR2 FQNNGV. Trimming left V 5 bases short and J 4 bases short, with 17 bases between. Sequencing used PBMCs, obtained 260 to 270 days after transplant. The clonotype originates from a human patient who received an intestinal transplant, so some T cells may come from the graft donor. The rearrangement links TRBV11-2 to TRBJ1-1; D uncertain. CDR3 amino acids: CASSPDPFLGTEAFF. The CDR3 DNA sequence: TGTGCCAGCAGCCCTGACCCATTTTTGGGCACTGAAGCTTTCTTT.